The next 27 T cell receptor beta chains were all read from a single sample in a study of OX40 agonist ivuxolimab in advanced cancers. Profiling relied on immunoSEQ multiplex PCR, and the TCRdb table lists in-frame clones only, not all of them. The sample lists tens of thousands of clones; approximately 80% were seen once. The sample consisted of CD4+ or CD8+ T cells sorted from blood, taken in a trial of the OX40 agonist ivuxolimab. Receptors originate from an adult with an advanced solid tumor such as melanoma, head and neck, liver or kidney cancer.

CDR3 loop: CASSLAGFGNQPQHF. The CDR3 nucleotides are TGCGCCAGCAGCTTGGCAGGGTTTGGCAATCAGCCCCAGCATTTT. This sequence joins TRBV5-1 and TRBJ1-5; D is perhaps TRBD1 (5 bases). V gave up 0 bases and J gave up 2 bases, with 9 bases separating them. Germline values: CDR1 SGHRS, CDR2 YFSETQ. CDR3 length: 15 residues.

The chain has TRBV10-1 and TRBJ2-2; 8 bases map to TRBD1. Germline CDR1 and CDR2: WNHNN and SYGVQD (reference sequence). V lost 4 bases, J lost 4 bases, and 5 bases stayed unmatched. This CDR3 has 15 residues. For the CDR3, the DNA is TGCGCCAGCAGTGCGGGACAGGCGGCCACCGGGGAGCTGTTTTTT. It translates to CASSAGQAATGELFF.

This rearrangement joins TRBV5-6 to TRBJ2-7; 8 bases are shared with TRBD1. CDR1 and CDR2 (germline): SGHDT, YYEEEE. This CDR3 is built from 12 residues. The V and J ends lost 4 bases and 11 bases, in that order; junction bases with no gene match: 8. This CDR3 is CASSPDREREYV. The CDR3 region has the DNA TGTGCCAGCAGCCCGGACAGGGAGCGGGAGTACGTC.

This clone appeared once. This chain uses TRBV29-1 with TRBJ2-1; 10 bases are shared with TRBD2. The CDR3 totals 15 residues. Germline loops: CDR1 SQVTM, CDR2 ANQGSEA. V trimming: 3 bases; J trimming: 8 bases; junction bases outside the gene matches: 10. This CDR3 reads CSVERGSGGSHEQFF. CDR3 in DNA: TGCAGCGTTGAGCGGGGTAGCGGGGGGAGCCATGAGCAGTTCTTC.

The chain combines TRBV10-3 with TRBJ1-2, with 8 bases aligning to TRBD1. The CDR3 runs 15 residues. Germline V CDR1 and CDR2: ENHRY, SYGVKD. With 3 bases clipped from V and 7 bases from J, the junction kept 10 bases outside the gene matches. The CDR3 DNA is TGTGCCATCAGTGAAGGCTTAAGGACAGGGTTTGGCTACACCTTC. Amino acids: CAISEGLRTGFGYTF.

CDR3 in DNA: TGTGCCAGCAGCACCCCTGACGCCTCCTACGAGCAGTACGTC. This translates into CASSTPDASYEQYV. V usage is TRBV21-1 and J usage is TRBJ2-7. TRBV21-1 is a known pseudogene. This CDR3 comprises 14 residues.

This rearrangement joins TRBV6-6 to TRBJ1-3; D perhaps matches TRBD1 (6 bases). CDR1 is MNHNY and CDR2 is SVGAGI in the germline V gene (reference sequence). V lost 7 bases, J lost 0 bases, and 13 bases lay in between. This CDR3 spans 15 amino acids. The CDR3 is CASTLDSYSGNTIYF. Written as DNA, the CDR3 is TGTGCCAGCACCCTGGACAGTTACTCTGGAAACACCATATATTTT.

The rearrangement links TRBV7-9 to TRBJ2-3, with D perhaps TRBD2 (7 bases). The V end was cut by 7 bases, the J end by 0 bases, with 14 bases between. The CDR3 has 15 residues. Germline V gene data show CDR1 as SEHNR and CDR2 as FQNEAQ (reference sequence). CDR3 sequence (DNA): TGTGCCAGCACCGGAGGGGGGGGAAGCACAGATACGCAGTATTTT. Its translation is CASTGGGGSTDTQYF.

This clone showed up just a few times. This chain joins TRBV2 and TRBJ2-1, with TRBD2 as a possible D gene (5 bases). Trimming took 6 bases from V and 5 from J, leaving 11 bases between them. CDR3 length: 13 residues. Germline loops: CDR1 SNHLY, CDR2 FYNNEI. For the CDR3, the DNA is TGTGCCAGCAGAGTCTCGGGAAACAATGAGCAGTTCTTC. Amino acid sequence: CASRVSGNNEQFF. Complete variable domain (other parts from reference TRBV2 and TRBJ2-1): EPEVTQTPSHQVTQMGQEVILRCVPISNHLYFYWYRQILGQKVEFLVSFYNNEISEKSEIFDDQFSVERPDGSNFTLKIRSTKLEDSAMYFCASRVSGNNEQFFGPGTRLTVL.

The rearrangement uses TRBV28 and TRBJ1-3; no clear D gene. The germline V and J ends were trimmed by 5 bases and 0 bases, with 11 bases remaining between them. CDR1 and CDR2 from the germline V gene are MDHEN and SYDVKM. This CDR3 has 15 residues. The CDR3 DNA reads as TGTGCCAGCAGTCCCCCCGAGGCCTCTGGAAACACCATATATTTT. Translation: CASSPPEASGNTIYF.

This chain links TRBV7-9 with TRBJ1-5; D call uncertain. V was cut by 1 base and J by 6 bases, with 7 bases left in between. Germline CDR1 is SEHNR and CDR2 is FQNEAQ (reference sequence). The CDR3 is 13 amino acids. The CDR3 nucleotides are TGTGCCAGCAGCTTAGATGGCAGTCAGCCCCAGCATTTT. Its protein is CASSLDGSQPQHF.

This clone was seen a few times. The chain uses TRBV10-3 and TRBJ1-1, with D unclear. The germline V gene encodes CDR1 ENHRY and CDR2 SYGVKD. V was shortened by 10 bases and J by 11 bases, with 20 bases between the two germline ends. The CDR3 is 12 amino acids. The CDR3 loop reads CATREATPGAFF. DNA of the CDR3: TGTGCCACCCGAGAGGCGACTCCGGGGGCTTTCTTT.

J is TRBJ2-2 and V is TRBV18; D is unresolved. The CDR3 contains 13 residues. Trimming cost V 0 bases and J 4 bases, with 3 bases left between them. Germline CDR1 is KGHSH and CDR2 is LQKENI. CDR3 region: CASSPPVTGELFF. The CDR3 nucleotides read TGTGCCAGCTCACCACCAGTCACCGGGGAGCTGTTTTTT. Based on the CDR3 plus reference TRBV18 and TRBJ2-2, the full variable domain is NAGVMQNPRHLVRRRGQEARLRCSPMKGHSHVYWYRQLPEEGLKFMVYLQKENIIDESGMPKERFSAEFPKEGPSILRIQQVVRGDSAAYFCASSPPVTGELFFGEGSRLTVL.

V usage is TRBV5-6 and J usage is TRBJ1-1; D is ambiguous. This CDR3 has 13 amino acids. With 3 bases removed from V and 5 bases from J, the gap between germline ends came to 11 bases. CDR1 and CDR2 from the germline V gene are SGHDT and YYEEEE. The chain's CDR3 is CASSSMAVTEAFF. In DNA, the CDR3 is TGTGCCAGCAGCTCAATGGCGGTAACTGAAGCTTTCTTT.

This sequence joins TRBV29-1 and TRBJ2-7, with D possibly matching TRBD1 (6 bases). This CDR3 is 13 amino acids long. Germline-derived CDR1 and CDR2 are SQVTM and ANQGSEA. The V and J ends lost 7 bases and 2 bases respectively, with 15 bases between them. This CDR3 is CSAGRGSAYEQYF. CDR3 nucleotide sequence: TGCAGCGCGGGAAGGGGGTCAGCCTACGAGCAGTACTTC.

The chain employs TRBV18 and TRBJ2-5; unclear D gene. V was pared by 6 bases and J by 5 bases, with 16 bases between. The germline V gene encodes CDR1 KGHSH and CDR2 LQKENI. This CDR3 comprises 14 residues. The CDR3 loop reads CASSPGTSLETQYF. CDR3 bases: TGTGCCAGCTCCCCGGGTACTTCCCTGGAGACCCAGTACTTC.

This chain joins TRBV7-2 and TRBJ1-6; D unresolved. Trimming took off 7 bases at V and 10 bases at J, with 14 bases between the two ends. This CDR3 has 13 amino acids. Germline V gives CDR1 SGHTA, CDR2 FQGNSA. CDR3 nucleotide sequence: TGTGCCAGCACCGGGGTACGAGGCTCACCCCTCCACTTT. Translating gives CASTGVRGSPLHF.

This chain uses TRBV30 with TRBJ1-4; D gene unclear. Trimming took 5 bases from V and 9 from J, leaving 10 bases between them. Germline CDR1 and CDR2: GTSNPN and SVGIG (reference sequence). This CDR3 is 11 amino acids long. CDR3 region: CAWGLGKKLFF. The CDR3 DNA reads TGTGCCTGGGGGCTGGGGAAAAAACTGTTTTTT. The full variable domain, rest sourced from reference TRBV30 and TRBJ1-4, is SQTIHQWPATLVQPVGSPLSLECTVEGTSNPNLYWYRQAAGRGLQLLFYSVGIGQISSEVPQNLSASRPQDRQFILSSKKLLLSDSGFYLCAWGLGKKLFFGSGTQLSVL.

This clone was detected once. The chain uses TRBV5-1 and TRBJ1-2; D may be TRBD1 (6 bases). Germline V lookup: CDR1 SGHRS, CDR2 YFSETQ. The CDR3 sequence is 14 residues long. Trimming left V 4 bases short and J 0 bases short, with 10 bases between. CDR3 sequence: CASSQDRANYGYTF. CDR3 nucleotide sequence: TGCGCCAGCAGCCAGGACAGAGCTAACTATGGCTACACCTTC.

The chain recombines TRBV7-8 with TRBJ2-2, with a weak D call TRBD2 (6 bases). Trimming took 5 bases from V and 0 from J, leaving 10 bases between them. Germline loops: CDR1 SGHVS, CDR2 FQNEAQ. The CDR3 spans 15 residues. CDR3 amino acids: CASSTGTSNTGELFF. In DNA, the CDR3 is TGTGCCAGCAGCACCGGGACTTCGAACACCGGGGAGCTGTTTTTT.

This chain uses TRBV5-5 with TRBJ1-2; D gene ambiguous. The V end lost 0 bases, the J end lost 8 bases, and 14 bases lay between the germline ends. This CDR3 has 14 residues. Germline V CDR1 and CDR2: SGHKS, YYEKEE (reference sequence). CDR3 DNA: TGTGCCAGCAGCTTGGGGCTCCTCCCGGGCGGCTACACCTTC. Encoded protein: CASSLGLLPGGYTF.

The gene calls are TRBV4-3 and TRBJ1-4; D is uncertain. CDR1 LGHNA and CDR2 YSLEER come from the germline V gene. The CDR3 spans 15 residues. The V end lost 0 bases, the J end lost 7 bases, and 12 bases lay between the germline ends. The CDR3 bases are TGCGCCAGCAGCCAAGATGAGGGAGTGGGTGAAAAACTGTTTTTT. Protein sequence: CASSQDEGVGEKLFF.

The V and J genes are TRBV9 and TRBJ2-1; D not certain. V gave up 0 bases and J gave up 3 bases, with 7 bases separating them. The CDR3 is made up of 14 amino acids. Germline CDR1 is SGDLS and CDR2 is YYNGEE. The CDR3 nucleotides read TGTGCCAGCAGCGTAGTTGGCGACTACAATGAGCAGTTCTTC. This encodes CASSVVGDYNEQFF.

The CDR3 nucleotides read TGTGCCATCAGGATCGGAGGGGCCAACGTCCTGACTTTC. This codes for CAIRIGGANVLTF. The rearrangement joins TRBV10-3 to TRBJ2-6; D unclear. CDR3 length: 13 amino acids. Germline CDR1 ENHRY, CDR2 SYGVKD. The V gene lost 6 bases and the J gene lost 4 bases, with 7 bases spanning the gap.

This chain uses TRBV28 with TRBJ1-5; TRBD1 might be the D (5 bases). CDR1 is MDHEN, CDR2 SYDVKM, per germline. With 5 bases removed from V and 7 bases from J, the gap between germline ends came to 15 bases. The CDR3 sequence is 14 residues long. The CDR3: CASSPPGGVQPQHF. CDR3 coding DNA: TGTGCCAGCAGTCCCCCTGGGGGGGTCCAGCCCCAGCATTTT.

This clone was counted a few times. V gene TRBV7-9 combines with J gene TRBJ1-4; 10 positions match TRBD1. The CDR3 has 14 amino acids. V lost 5 bases to trimming and J lost 7 bases; unmatched junction nucleotides: 4. Germline V lookup: CDR1 SEHNR, CDR2 FQNEAQ (reference sequence). The CDR3 DNA reads as TGTGCCAGCAGCAAGTGGACAGGGGGTGAAAAACTGTTTTTT. This codes for CASSKWTGGEKLFF. The whole variable domain, remainder taken from reference TRBV7-9 and TRBJ1-4, is DTGVSQNPRHKITKRGQNVTFRCDPISEHNRLYWYRQTLGQGPEFLTYFQNEAQLEKSRLLSDRFSAERPKGSFSTLEIQRTEQGDSAMYLCASSKWTGGEKLFFGSGTQLSVL.

This chain joins TRBV10-3 and TRBJ2-3, with D perhaps matching TRBD1 (6 bases). Germline V gene lookup returns CDR1 ENHRY and CDR2 SYGVKD. V was pared by 6 bases and J by 2 bases, with 12 bases between. The CDR3 runs 14 residues. The CDR3 protein is CAIREQGLTDTQYF. The CDR3 DNA reads TGTGCCATCAGAGAACAGGGTCTCACAGATACGCAGTATTTT.